These 31 T cell receptor beta chains share one sample of origin, sequenced in a study of T cell changes during pregnancy in multiple sclerosis. Generated by immunoSEQ multiplex PCR, the TCRdb table keeps only in-frame clones and is missing some. In the table there are roughly 60,000 clones, 75% to 95% of which are singletons. The input for sequencing was peripheral blood, taken before pregnancy. The origin of the receptors is a female donor with multiple sclerosis, enrolled in a pregnancy study.

V gene TRBV4-3 combines with J gene TRBJ2-7, with D perhaps TRBD1 (6 bases). The CDR3 loop spans 14 amino acids. Trimming stripped 3 bases from V and 0 bases from J, with 9 bases between. CDR1 LGHNA and CDR2 YSLEER come from the germline V gene. The CDR3 here is CASSHGDNSYEQYF. The CDR3 DNA reads as TGCGCCAGCAGCCACGGGGACAACTCCTACGAGCAGTACTTC.

The chain employs TRBV19 and TRBJ1-6; D ambiguous. The germline V gene has CDR1 LNHDA and CDR2 SQIVND (reference sequence). The CDR3 runs 14 residues. Trimming shortened V by 5 bases and J by 7 bases, and 12 bases separated the two germline ends. The CDR3 reads CASSQAARNSPLHF. DNA of the CDR3: TGTGCCAGTAGTCAGGCCGCCCGGAATTCACCCCTCCACTTT.

This sequence joins TRBV18 and TRBJ1-2; TRBD1 might be the D (6 bases). The CDR3 consists of 16 residues. Trimming shortened V by 0 bases and J by 4 bases, and 15 bases separated the two germline ends. Germline V CDR1 and CDR2: KGHSH, LQKENI. The chain's CDR3 is CASSPPGQLPSYGYTF. For the CDR3, the DNA is TGTGCCAGCTCACCACCAGGACAGCTTCCTTCCTATGGCTACACCTTC.

The V and J genes are TRBV5-6 and TRBJ2-3; tentatively, D is TRBD2 (5 bases). Trimming took off 4 bases at V and 2 bases at J, with 17 bases between the two ends. This CDR3 has 16 amino acids. The germline gives CDR1 SGHDT, CDR2 YYEEEE. The CDR3 region has the DNA TGTGCCAGCAGCCCCCCCCTTAAGGGAGTCACAGATACGCAGTATTTT. It yields the protein CASSPPLKGVTDTQYF.

The rearrangement links TRBV7-2 to TRBJ2-6, with D unresolved. V lost 5 bases and J lost 1, with 12 bases in between. The CDR3 has 16 amino acids. Per the germline V gene, CDR1 is SGHTA and CDR2 is FQGNSA. CDR3 residues: CASSGATGSGANVLTF. CDR3 sequence (DNA): TGTGCCAGCAGCGGAGCTACTGGGTCTGGGGCCAACGTCCTGACTTTC.

The genes are TRBV7-2 and TRBJ1-2; D gene uncertain. The V end lost 1 base, the J end lost 4 bases, and 10 bases lay between the germline ends. Germline CDR1 reads SGHTA; CDR2 reads FQGNSA. The CDR3 runs to 14 residues. The chain's CDR3 is CASSLGGPLYGYTF. The CDR3 DNA sequence: TGTGCCAGCAGCTTAGGAGGGCCTCTCTATGGCTACACCTTC.

V usage is TRBV6-4 and J usage is TRBJ2-3; 8 bases are shared with TRBD1. Germline V gene lookup returns CDR1 MRHNA and CDR2 SNTAGT. The V and J ends lost 6 bases and 6 bases, in that order; junction bases with no gene match: 11. CDR3 length: 15 residues. This chain's CDR3 is CASRKTGANFDTQYF. The CDR3 DNA reads as TGTGCCAGCAGGAAGACAGGGGCCAATTTTGATACGCAGTATTTT.

The chain recombines TRBV7-3 with TRBJ2-1, with D perhaps matching TRBD2 (6 bases). The V end lost 5 bases, the J end lost 9 bases, and 23 bases lay between the germline ends. Germline-derived CDR1 and CDR2 are SGHTA and FQGTGA. The CDR3 is 16 amino acids. The CDR3 nucleotides read TGTGCCAGCAGCCTCTCACCCCAGGCGGGGAACGGTGAGCAGTTCTTC. Translating it yields CASSLSPQAGNGEQFF.

V is TRBV19 and J is TRBJ2-7, with TRBD2 matching over 9 bases. The CDR3 length is 15 residues. CDR1 and CDR2 (germline): LNHDA, SQIVND (reference sequence). J gave up 0 bases and V 7 bases, and 7 bases lay outside the gene matches. CDR3 region: CASKLAGASSYEQYF. The CDR3 DNA reads as TGTGCCAGTAAACTAGCGGGCGCGAGCTCCTACGAGCAGTACTTC.

This chain connects TRBV6-5 to TRBJ2-7; D unresolved. The germline V gene encodes CDR1 MNHEY and CDR2 SVGAGI. CDR3 length: 13 residues. Trimming took 2 bases from V and 0 from J, leaving 5 bases between them. The CDR3 sequence: CASSYSHSYEQYF. CDR3 DNA sequence: TGTGCCAGCAGTTACAGCCACTCCTACGAGCAGTACTTC.

The chain employs TRBV6-5 and TRBJ1-2, with a tentative D call TRBD1 (5 bases). The CDR3 sequence is 14 residues long. The germline gives CDR1 MNHEY, CDR2 SVGAGI. V was shortened by 4 bases and J by 10 bases, with 19 bases between the two germline ends. The CDR3 reads CASSFLGGASPYTF. DNA of the CDR3: TGTGCCAGCAGTTTCCTCGGGGGAGCGTCCCCCTACACCTTC.

This clone was detected once. The rearrangement joins TRBV25-1 to TRBJ2-3; D may be TRBD2 (6 bases). Germline CDR1 and CDR2: MGHDK and SYGVNS. V was clipped by 1 base and J by 0 bases, with 11 bases between them. The CDR3 extends over 16 amino acids. CDR3 DNA sequence: TGTGCCAGCAGTGAATGGAGCGGGTTTAGCACAGATACGCAGTATTTT. It translates to CASSEWSGFSTDTQYF.

The chain recombines TRBV18 with TRBJ2-5, with D tentatively TRBD2 (5 bases). The CDR3 runs 13 residues. Germline V gene lookup returns CDR1 KGHSH and CDR2 LQKENI. The V end was cut by 1 base, the J end by 5 bases, with 8 bases between. CDR3 coding DNA: TGTGCCAGCTCACCACTTGAGCGGGAGACCCAGTACTTC. This gives the protein CASSPLERETQYF.

The chain links TRBV6-1 to TRBJ1-1; D perhaps matches TRBD1 (5 bases). Germline V gene lookup returns CDR1 MNHNS and CDR2 SASEGT. The V gene lost 2 bases and the J gene lost 10 bases, with 20 bases spanning the gap. The CDR3 contains 15 residues. The CDR3 sequence is CASSERWTTEQGAFF. The CDR3, as DNA: TGTGCCAGCAGTGAAAGGTGGACAACCGAACAAGGAGCTTTCTTT.

The chain couples TRBV11-2 to TRBJ1-6; 7 nucleotides agree with TRBD1. Germline-derived CDR1 and CDR2 are SGHAT and FQNNGV. The V segment lost 5 bases and the J segment 3 bases; nucleotides outside the gene matches: 10. The CDR3 covers 17 residues. In nucleotides, the CDR3 is TGTGCCAGCAGCCCCATAACAGGGGCCTTCTATAATTCACCCCTCCACTTT. It translates to CASSPITGAFYNSPLHF.

The chain links TRBV6-5 to TRBJ1-2, with D tentatively TRBD1 (5 bases). V lost 3 bases and J lost 0, with 11 bases in between. CDR1 is MNHEY and CDR2 is SVGAGI in the germline V gene. This CDR3 contains 15 residues. CDR3 sequence: CASSYRSQANYGYTF. The CDR3 bases are TGTGCCAGCAGTTATAGGTCACAGGCTAACTATGGCTACACCTTC.

The chain employs TRBV7-3 and TRBJ2-5; D remains ambiguous. V lost 5 bases and J 4 bases, leaving 14 bases between the germline ends. The CDR3 loop spans 14 amino acids. Germline V lookup: CDR1 SGHTA, CDR2 FQGTGA. The CDR3 spells CASSVDGFVETQYF. CDR3 nucleotide sequence: TGTGCCAGCAGCGTAGACGGGTTCGTAGAGACCCAGTACTTC.

This chain links TRBV9 with TRBJ2-5; D is unclear. Germline loops: CDR1 SGDLS, CDR2 YYNGEE. Trimming shortened V by 0 bases and J by 7 bases, and 10 bases separated the two germline ends. The CDR3 loop spans 13 amino acids. In DNA, the CDR3 is TGTGCCAGCAGCGTAGACAGCTCCCGGACCCAGTACTTC. Its translation is CASSVDSSRTQYF.

The chain carries TRBV4-2 and TRBJ2-1; TRBD2 matches 10 bases. V lost 4 bases to trimming and J lost 4 bases; unmatched junction nucleotides: 4. This CDR3 region has 15 residues. The germline V gene encodes CDR1 LGHNA and CDR2 YNFKEQ. The DNA for the CDR3 is TGTGCCAGCAGCCCGCTAGCGGGGGATTACAATGAGCAGTTCTTC. Protein product: CASSPLAGDYNEQFF.

A single count supports this clone. V and J are TRBV9 and TRBJ2-3; 7 bases line up with TRBD2. CDR3 length equals 13 residues. Unmatched junction bases numbered 3, after V lost 2 bases and J lost 6 bases. Per germline, CDR1 SGDLS and CDR2 YYNGEE. CDR3: CASSVQGGDTQYF. The CDR3 DNA reads as TGTGCCAGCAGCGTGCAGGGAGGGGATACGCAGTATTTT.

This chain joins TRBV19 and TRBJ1-6, with no clear D. The germline CDR1 and CDR2 sequences are LNHDA and SQIVND (reference sequence). Trimming shortened V by 4 bases and J by 7 bases, and 11 bases separated the two germline ends. The CDR3 is 14 residues long. CDR3 protein: CASSNQAPNSPLHF. The CDR3 DNA follows: TGTGCCAGTAGTAACCAGGCGCCCAATTCACCCCTCCACTTT.

This chain joins TRBV13 and TRBJ2-3; D remains unclear. The CDR3 runs 15 residues. Germline V lookup: CDR1 PRHDT, CDR2 FYEKMQ (reference sequence). V lost 4 bases, J lost 6 bases, and 17 bases lay in between. CDR3 amino acids: CASSSRKPPWDTQYF. CDR3 bases: TGTGCCAGCAGCTCGAGGAAGCCCCCTTGGGATACGCAGTATTTT.

V and J are TRBV6-1 and TRBJ2-3; 8 bases are a match to TRBD2. Germline lookup yields CDR1 MNHNS and CDR2 SASEGT. J lost 6 bases, V lost 4 bases, and 9 bases had no gene match. The CDR3 is made up of 15 amino acids. This chain's CDR3 is CASSVASGGGDTQYF. The CDR3, as DNA: TGTGCCAGCAGTGTAGCGAGCGGGGGCGGGGATACGCAGTATTTT.

This chain joins TRBV9 and TRBJ1-2, with TRBD1 identical over 8 bases. The CDR3 consists of 16 residues. Germline values: CDR1 SGDLS, CDR2 YYNGEE. The V gene end was trimmed by 0 bases and the J gene end by 7 bases; junction bases not matched to a gene: 11. In nucleotides, the CDR3 is TGTGCCAGCAGCGTAGCCGTAGCCGGAGACAGGGGTGGCTACACCTTC. Its translation: CASSVAVAGDRGGYTF.

This chain links TRBV5-1 with TRBJ2-3; 7 bases map to TRBD2. Germline values: CDR1 SGHRS, CDR2 YFSETQ. CDR3 length: 14 residues. V dropped 4 bases and J dropped 2; count of bases not matched to a gene: 4. The CDR3 DNA sequence: TGCGCCAGCAGCGAGCGGGGTTTCACAGATACGCAGTATTTT. Protein sequence: CASSERGFTDTQYF.

The V gene is TRBV4-1, the J gene TRBJ2-4; D is unclear. Germline V gives CDR1 MGHRA, CDR2 YSYEKL. CDR3 length equals 16 residues. V dropped 0 bases and J dropped 0 bases, with 9 bases sitting between them. The CDR3: CASSQEEILAKNIQYF. CDR3 DNA sequence: TGCGCCAGCAGCCAAGAGGAGATTCTAGCCAAAAACATTCAGTACTTC.

The chain couples TRBV4-1 to TRBJ1-1, with D maybe TRBD1 (5 bases). The CDR3 totals 15 residues. Germline CDR1 MGHRA, CDR2 YSYEKL. V was trimmed by 1 base and J by 4 bases, leaving 13 bases between them. In DNA form, the CDR3 reads TGCGCCAGCAGCCAAGGCGAGGCAGGGTTCACTGAAGCTTTCTTT. It specifies CASSQGEAGFTEAFF.

The genes are TRBV6-1 and TRBJ2-2; the D gene is possibly TRBD1 (6 bases). Germline loops: CDR1 MNHNS, CDR2 SASEGT. The V end was cut by 4 bases, the J end by 0 bases, with 15 bases between. There are 17 residues in the CDR3. This chain's CDR3 is CASSVGTRGANTGELFF. The CDR3 DNA reads TGTGCCAGCAGTGTGGGGACAAGGGGCGCGAACACCGGGGAGCTGTTTTTT.

The chain couples TRBV7-8 to TRBJ1-2, with 7 bases that match TRBD1. Germline trimming cut 8 bases from V and 2 bases from J; bases unmatched to any gene: 5. The length of the CDR3 is 13 residues. Germline V gives CDR1 SGHVS, CDR2 FQNEAQ. CDR3 nucleotides: TGTGCCAGCGGGACAGTCTCGAACTATGGCTACACCTTC. As protein: CASGTVSNYGYTF. Full variable domain (missing parts from reference TRBV7-8 and TRBJ1-2): GAGVSQSPRYKVAKRGQDVALRCDPISGHVSLFWYQQALGQGPEFLTYFQNEAQLDKSGLPSDRFFAERPEGSVSTLKIQRTQQEDSAVYLCASGTVSNYGYTFGSGTRLTVV.

The chain combines TRBV29-1 with TRBJ2-7; a weak D match, TRBD1 (5 bases). The V gene's germline CDR1 is SQVTM and CDR2 ANQGSEA. CDR3 size: 12 residues. The ends were cut back, 5 bases at V and 1 base at J, with 9 bases in the middle. The CDR3 DNA sequence: TGCAGCGTTCAGACAGTTTCCTACGAGCAGTACTTC. Its protein product is CSVQTVSYEQYF.

V usage is TRBV5-5 and J usage is TRBJ1-2; 8 positions match TRBD1. Trimming at V came to 5 bases and at J to 2 bases, leaving 5 bases not matched to a gene. The length of the CDR3 is 14 residues. Germline assignment: CDR1 SGHKS and CDR2 YYEKEE (reference sequence). The CDR3 region is CASRPGGGNYGYTF. As DNA, the CDR3 is TGTGCCAGCAGACCAGGGGGCGGGAACTATGGCTACACCTTC.